This T cell receptor (beta chain) is from a study of cytomegalovirus exposure and HLA in healthy donors. Whole-study findings and limits: Segments of the TCR beta V type were, in most cases, productive about 90% or about 30% of the time in an earlier analysis.

This CDR3 spans 17 amino acids. V shed 3 bases, J shed 3 bases, and the junction held 9 bases outside the gene matches. Per the germline V gene, CDR1 is SGDLS and CDR2 is YYNGEE. Comments on this clone: Its antigen is not identified.

PCR involved 60 Vbeta and 13 Jbeta primers. The table came from immunoSEQ multiplex PCR; TCRdb's copy has only in-frame clones and leaves some out. The sample has around 180,000 clones, 65% to 75% seen once. Sequenced material: PBMCs. The TCR comes from a girl between 10 and 17 years old in good health and CMV-seronegative. This chain joins TRBV9 and TRBJ2-5; TRBD2 matches 12 bases. The CDR3 bases are TGTGCCAGCAGCGGGGGGATTAGGACTAGCGGGGAAGAGACCCAGTACTTC. Translating it yields CASSGGIRTSGEETQYF.